This is a list of T cell receptor beta chains from one sample in a study of beta chain features in type 1 diabetes. Clones were sequenced by immunoSEQ multiplex PCR, and TCRdb holds only the in-frame ones, with some missing. The table has over 100,000 clones, around 40% seen once; the top ten hold over 0.065%. The source material was stem cell memory CD4+ T cells from blood. The origin of the receptors is a woman under 30 in good health. The CDR3 runs from the conserved cysteine through the conserved F or W. D genes are given only for firm matches. Size is stated for part of the rows, as once, few or many counts, or as a class when the clone is expanded.

V gene	J gene	clone size	CDR3 length	D gene	CDR3 DNA	CDR3 protein
TRBV29-1	TRBJ1-2	.	15	TRBD1	TGCAGCGTTGATGGTGTACAGGGGGATAACTATGGCTACACCTTC	CSVDGVQGDNYGYTF
TRBV7-3	TRBJ2-2	.	15	.	TGTGCCAGCAGGTTGGGGCGGGACTTGGCCGGGGAGCTGTTTTTT	CASRLGRDLAGELFF
TRBV6-5	TRBJ2-7	few	14	.	TGTGCCAGCAGTTACTGGTCCGGCTCCTACGAGCAGTACTTC	CASSYWSGSYEQYF
TRBV19	TRBJ1-2	.	18	TRBD1	TGTGCCAGTACCCGAGGGGGCGCGTCCTGGTTGTCTAACTATGGCTACACCTTC	CASTRGGASWLSNYGYTF
TRBV30	TRBJ1-2	.	14	.	TGTGCCTGGAGTGTACTGGAGAGGAACTATGGCTACACCTTC	CAWSVLERNYGYTF
TRBV18	TRBJ2-7	.	14	.	TGTGCCAGCTCACCATTAGGCAGCGCCTACGAGCAGTACTTC	CASSPLGSAYEQYF
TRBV30	TRBJ1-2	few	14	.	TGTGCCTGGAGTGTACTATCAGGGTTCTATGGCTACACCTTC	CAWSVLSGFYGYTF
TRBV27	TRBJ1-2	few	13	TRBD1	TGTGCCAGCAGTCGACAGGGATCCATTGGCTACACCTTC	CASSRQGSIGYTF
TRBV5-1	TRBJ2-1	few	15	TRBD2	TGCGCCAGCAGCTCCGGGAGGGCCATCTACAATGAGCAGTTCTTC	CASSSGRAIYNEQFF
TRBV7-9	TRBJ2-7	.	16	.	TGTGCCAGCAGCTTAGCGCTAAGACAGCGTAACTACGAGCAGTACTTC	CASSLALRQRNYEQYF
TRBV10-3	TRBJ2-1	.	14	.	TGTGCCATCAGTGAAAGCCGCTCCTACAATGAGCAGTTCTTC	CAISESRSYNEQFF
TRBV18	TRBJ2-7	.	16	.	TGTGCCAGCTCACCACAGGGTGGCGGGGCCCACTACGAGCAGTACTTC	CASSPQGGGAHYEQYF
TRBV5-1	TRBJ2-1	few	14	.	TGCGCCAGCTGCGGGACTCTCTCCTACAATGAGCAGTTCTTC	CASCGTLSYNEQFF
TRBV18	TRBJ2-5	few	16	TRBD1	TGTGCCAGCTCAACCTACCGACAGGGGACAGGGGAGACCCAGTACTTC	CASSTYRQGTGETQYF
TRBV30	TRBJ1-1	few	11	.	TGTGCCGGGGCGAGTTTAGTCGAAGCTTTCTTT	CAGASLVEAFF
TRBV11-2	TRBJ2-6	.	16	.	TGTGCCAGCAGCCCCTACCGGGGAACTGGGGCCAACGTCCTGACTTTC	CASSPYRGTGANVLTF
TRBV10-3	TRBJ1-1	few	14	.	TGTGCCATCAGCGCCGCAACAGGGAACACTGAAGCTTTCTTT	CAISAATGNTEAFF
TRBV6-6	TRBJ1-2	few	13	.	TGTGCCAGCAGTTACCCACAGATTTATGGCTACACCTTC	CASSYPQIYGYTF
TRBV5-4	TRBJ2-7	.	13	.	TGTGCCAGCAGCTCTCCAGGAACCTACGAGCAGTACTTC	CASSSPGTYEQYF
TRBV28	TRBJ1-5	few	13	.	TGTGCCAGCAGTTTGACTGGTTTTCAGCCCCAGCATTTT	CASSLTGFQPQHF
TRBV7-2	TRBJ1-2	.	13	.	TGTGCCAGCAGCCCTTGGAGGTTTGGTGGCTACACCTTC	CASSPWRFGGYTF
TRBV5-5	TRBJ2-5	.	12	.	TGTGCCAGCAGCCGGGATGTAGAGACCCAGTACTTC	CASSRDVETQYF
TRBV28	TRBJ2-5	.	13	.	TGTGCCAGCAGTGGGACACCGGGGGAGACCCAGTACTTC	CASSGTPGETQYF
TRBV7-9	TRBJ2-6	.	18	.	TGTGCCAGCAGCTTCGACGCGAGGCGGGGACCTGGGGCCAACGTCCTGACTTTC	CASSFDARRGPGANVLTF
TRBV19	TRBJ1-5	once	18	TRBD1	TGTGCCAGTAGTATGGGAGACAGGGGGCAAGGTTCCAATCAGCCCCAGCATTTT	CASSMGDRGQGSNQPQHF
TRBV6-5	TRBJ2-7	.	12	.	TGTGCCAGCAGTCCGGGGTACTACGAGCAGTACTTC	CASSPGYYEQYF
TRBV4-3	TRBJ2-1	.	15	.	TGCGCCAGCAGCTTGACAGTATACTCCTACAATGAGCAGTTCTTC	CASSLTVYSYNEQFF
TRBV10-3	TRBJ2-1	.	15	TRBD2	TGTGCCATCAGTGGATCGAGCGGGATCTACAATGAGCAGTTCTTC	CAISGSSGIYNEQFF
TRBV18	TRBJ2-1	.	18	TRBD2	TGTGCCAGCTCACCATTGATGCTCGGGAGGGGTTCCTACAATGAGCAGTTCTTC	CASSPLMLGRGSYNEQFF
TRBV7-3	TRBJ2-1	.	18	TRBD2	TGTGCCAGCAGCTTAAGGCCTAGCGGGAGTCCGCCCTACAATGAGCAGTTCTTC	CASSLRPSGSPPYNEQFF
TRBV27	TRBJ2-1	.	14	.	TGTGCCAGCAGTTACGTGGAGGGGCGCTTAAGGCAGTTCTTC	CASSYVEGRLRQFF